In this sample, the clone carrying this T cell receptor (beta chain) turned up once. Antigen unknown. This entry comes from a study of T cell repertoires in cytomegalovirus infection. About the research overall: HLA-B-restricted CMV epitopes that are well studied were used alongside recently identified HLA-C-restricted ones. CMV infection plus the matching HLA type was flagged by public TCR beta signatures. The study, taken as a whole, reports: Frequencies of public TCR beta families were cumulated, and this identified carriers of CMV plus the relevant HLA.

V was shortened by 0 bases and J by 5 bases, with 13 bases between the two germline ends. The germline gives CDR1 LGHNA, CDR2 YNFKEQ. This CDR3 has 15 amino acids. TCRdb recomputed calls from the reads with MiXCR, one row per CDR3 protein. The table has around 900,000 distinct CDR3 sequences, approximately 31% seen once. This sample comprised cultured CD8+ T cells from PBMCs, obtained from culture after CMV antigen stimulation. This TCR came from a human donor in good health (CMV status not recorded). Some clones in this sample may be carry-over from other donors' samples. This sequence joins TRBV4-2 and TRBJ2-5, with a possible D match to TRBD1 (5 bases). CDR3 residues: CASSQDKGLVETQYF. The CDR3 DNA reads TGTGCCAGCAGCCAAGATAAGGGGCTCGTGGAGACCCAGTACTTC.